The 20 T cell receptor beta chains given below trace back to one sample, sequenced in a study of cytomegalovirus exposure and HLA in healthy donors. The PCR was carried out with 60 Vbeta primers and 13 Jbeta primers. Sequencing was performed with immunoSEQ multiplex PCR; in TCRdb, only in-frame clones are kept and a portion is missing. Of 180,000 or so clones in the sample, approximately 81% were seen once. Sequencing was performed on PBMCs. Receptor source: a male donor in good health and CMV-seronegative.

This rearrangement joins TRBV5-1 to TRBJ2-5; D perhaps matches TRBD1 (6 bases). Trimming pared 0 bases from V and 1 base from J, leaving 16 bases between. This CDR3 region has 17 residues. Germline lookup yields CDR1 SGHRS and CDR2 YFSETQ. CDR3 sequence (DNA): TGCGCCAGCAGCTTGGTACCTCAAACAGGGTTCCAAGAGACCCAGTACTTC. It is translated as CASSLVPQTGFQETQYF.

The chain carries TRBV11-3 and TRBJ2-5; 12 nucleotides line up with TRBD2. This CDR3 has 15 amino acids. Trimming cost V 0 bases and J 7 bases; bases outside gene matches: 3. The germline gives CDR1 SGHNT, CDR2 YENEEA. CDR3 coding DNA: TGTGCCAGCAGCTTAGAGACTAGCGGGGGAGGGACCCAGTACTTC. This translates into CASSLETSGGGTQYF.

The rearrangement uses TRBV4-1 and TRBJ1-1, with TRBD1 as a possible D gene (5 bases). The V end lost 2 bases, the J end lost 0 bases, and 13 bases lay between the germline ends. Germline V gene data show CDR1 as MGHRA and CDR2 as YSYEKL. CDR3 length: 16 residues. This CDR3 reads CASSQPLGPLNTEAFF. CDR3 sequence (DNA): TGCGCCAGCAGCCAACCTCTGGGGCCTCTGAACACTGAAGCTTTCTTT.

The CDR3 protein is CASSQDGGTPGELFF. CDR3 DNA: TGCGCCAGCAGCCAAGATGGAGGGACCCCCGGGGAGCTGTTTTTT. This sequence joins TRBV4-1 and TRBJ2-2; a possible D gene is TRBD2 (6 bases). V shed 0 bases and J shed 6 bases, with 11 bases lying between them. The germline V gene has CDR1 MGHRA and CDR2 YSYEKL. The CDR3 is 15 amino acids.

As regards this clone: This sample includes further DNA sequences coding for the same CDR3. The chain joins TRBV9 to TRBJ2-2; the match to TRBD2 covers 7 bases. J was trimmed by 5 bases and V by 0 bases; bases with no gene match: 1. Per germline, CDR1 SGDLS and CDR2 YYNGEE. The CDR3 is 14 amino acids. CDR3 bases: TGTGCCAGCAGCGTAGTCGGGGGGACCGGGGAGCTGTTTTTT. It specifies CASSVVGGTGELFF.

The table lists this clone with a few counts. This rearrangement joins TRBV2 to TRBJ1-5; D is unclear. The CDR3 extends over 13 amino acids. The V and J ends lost 7 bases and 0 bases respectively, with 7 bases between them. The germline gives CDR1 SNHLY, CDR2 FYNNEI. Written as DNA, the CDR3 is TGTGCCAGCACCCGGGATAGCAATCAGCCCCAGCATTTT. Encoded protein: CASTRDSNQPQHF.

Only one count was recorded for this clone. The chain has TRBV6-5 and TRBJ1-2; 8 bases fit TRBD1. CDR1 and CDR2 (germline): MNHEY, SVGAGI. The CDR3 runs to 15 residues. The J segment lost 0 bases and the V segment lost 5 bases, leaving 5 bases of the junction unmatched. The CDR3 region is CASSPPGGPNYGYTF. The DNA of the CDR3 is TGTGCCAGCAGTCCTCCAGGGGGCCCTAACTATGGCTACACCTTC.

This chain joins TRBV29-1 and TRBJ2-1; D unclear. The CDR3 length is 9 residues. V gave up 4 bases and J gave up 7 bases, with 2 bases separating them. Germline-derived CDR1 and CDR2 are SQVTM and ANQGSEA. The CDR3 spells CSVANEQFF. The CDR3, as DNA: TGCAGCGTTGCAAATGAGCAGTTCTTC.

The chain is built from TRBV30 and TRBJ1-1, with D possibly being TRBD1 (5 bases). Looked up from germline, CDR1 is GTSNPN and CDR2 is SVGIG (reference sequence). Trimming pared 4 bases from V and 2 bases from J, leaving 11 bases between. The CDR3 has 13 amino acids. CDR3 nucleotides: TGTGCCTGGAAGGGGTCACCCAACACTGAAGCTTTCTTT. Protein sequence: CAWKGSPNTEAFF.

For this clone: Mismatch with germline at one junction end may stem from a read error. The V gene is TRBV7-3, the J gene TRBJ2-7; TRBD1 agrees at 8 bases. There are 16 residues in the CDR3. The germline V gene encodes CDR1 SGHTA and CDR2 FQGTGA. DNA of the CDR3: TGTTCCAGCAGCTTACGTGGGGACAGGTTTGGTTACGAGCAGTACTTC. This codes for CSSSLRGDRFGYEQYF.

In its sample, this clone was seen once. V gene TRBV23-1 combines with J gene TRBJ2-7; no definite D call. TRBV23-1 is known as an ORF, though its function is uncertain. The CDR3 covers 16 residues. V lost 4 bases to trimming and J lost 3 bases, with 19 bases between them. The CDR3 DNA reads TGCGCCAGCAGTCCCCCAACGAGGTCCTATTACTACGAGCAGTACTTC. This gives the protein CASSPPTRSYYYEQYF.

This rearrangement joins TRBV2 to TRBJ1-5; TRBD1 aligns across 11 bases. The CDR3 length is 14 residues. From germline, CDR1 is SNHLY and CDR2 FYNNEI. The ends lost 6 bases at V and 9 bases at J; junction bases unmatched: 7. The CDR3 DNA is TGTGCCAGCAGGGGGACAGGGGGGGTAGGGCCCCAGCATTTT. It codes for CASRGTGGVGPQHF. Full variable domain (rest looked up from reference TRBV2 and TRBJ1-5): EPEVTQTPSHQVTQMGQEVILRCVPISNHLYFYWYRQILGQKVEFLVSFYNNEISEKSEIFDDQFSVERPDGSNFTLKIRSTKLEDSAMYFCASRGTGGVGPQHFGDGTRLSIL.

The chain joins TRBV27 to TRBJ2-2; 12 positions match TRBD2. The CDR3 is 18 amino acids. Germline V gives CDR1 MNHEY, CDR2 SMNVEV (reference sequence). V dropped 3 bases and J dropped 4; count of bases not matched to a gene: 9. The DNA for the CDR3 is TGTGCCAGCAGTTTCGTGCTAGCGGGGGGGCCGGGCACCGGGGAGCTGTTTTTT. Translating it yields CASSFVLAGGPGTGELFF.

V and J are TRBV15 and TRBJ2-1; tentatively, D is TRBD1 (5 bases). Trimming stripped 0 bases from V and 9 bases from J, with 12 bases between. The length of the CDR3 is 14 residues. CDR1 is LNHNV and CDR2 is YYDKDF in the germline V gene (reference sequence). CDR3 DNA sequence: TGTGCCACCAGCAGAGACAGGGTTCTGGGTGAGCAGTTCTTC. Translated: CATSRDRVLGEQFF.

The chain recombines TRBV6-1 with TRBJ1-3; no reliable D call. This CDR3 is built from 15 residues. The V gene's germline CDR1 is MNHNS and CDR2 SASEGT. Trimming cost V 8 bases and J 4 bases, with 18 bases left between them. The CDR3 is CASRSPGISGNTIYF. DNA of the CDR3: TGTGCCAGCCGTTCGCCGGGGATATCAGGAAACACCATATATTTT.

This chain connects TRBV14 to TRBJ2-1; 7 nucleotides agree with TRBD1. V lost 5 bases and J lost 4; bases outside the gene matches: 11. This CDR3 contains 16 residues. Germline CDR1 reads SGHDN; CDR2 reads FVKESK. CDR3 protein: CASSSPRDRFYNEQFF. Written as DNA, the CDR3 is TGTGCCAGCAGCTCCCCCCGGGACAGATTTTACAATGAGCAGTTCTTC.

This chain connects TRBV14 to TRBJ1-2; D is possibly TRBD1 (5 bases). V lost 3 bases to trimming and J lost 10 bases, with 18 bases between them. The germline CDR1 and CDR2 sequences are SGHDN and FVKESK. This CDR3 is built from 14 residues. CDR3 nucleotide sequence: TGTGCCAGCAGCCACAACGTTATCTCCAGGGTCTACACCTTC. Translation gives CASSHNVISRVYTF.

In DNA form, the CDR3 reads TGTGCCAGCAGCAAAACAGGGGGCCCGATCGAGCAGTACTTC. It specifies CASSKTGGPIEQYF. V and J are TRBV6-5 and TRBJ2-5; TRBD1 matches 9 bases. The DNA matches TRBJ2-7 better at its end, which makes the J call doubtful. This CDR3 has 14 amino acids. Germline CDR1 and CDR2: MNHEY and SVGAGI.

This chain connects TRBV6-6 to TRBJ1-6; D is perhaps TRBD1 (6 bases). V lost 6 bases to trimming and J lost 7 bases, with 10 bases between them. Germline CDR1 MNHNY, CDR2 SVGAGI (reference sequence). This CDR3 region has 13 residues. This CDR3 is CASSRGQNSPLHF. The CDR3 nucleotides read TGTGCCAGCAGCCGTGGACAGAATTCACCCCTCCACTTT.

V gene TRBV19 combines with J gene TRBJ2-3; D remains unclear. Per germline, CDR1 LNHDA and CDR2 SQIVND (reference sequence). Trimming shortened V by 10 bases and J by 5 bases, and 25 bases separated the two germline ends. The CDR3 sequence is 16 residues long. CDR3: CATLIVRELCRDTQYF. The CDR3 DNA sequence: TGTGCCACACTGATTGTCCGCGAGCTGTGTCGAGATACGCAGTATTTT.